A single sample gave rise to the 22 T cell receptor beta chains below, sequenced in a study of cytomegalovirus exposure and HLA in healthy donors. 13 Jbeta primers and 60 Vbeta primers were used for the PCR. Sequencing was performed with immunoSEQ multiplex PCR; in TCRdb, only in-frame clones are kept and a portion is missing. The sample consists of fewer than 100,000 clones, nearly 80% of them appearing once. Input material: PBMCs. Receptor source: a female donor in good health and CMV-seronegative.

The CDR3 protein is CASSLPTSVQQFF. As DNA, the CDR3 is TGCGCCAGCAGCCTTCCAACTAGCGTCCAGCAGTTCTTC. J is TRBJ2-1 and V is TRBV5-1; 7 nucleotides line up with TRBD2. Germline lookup yields CDR1 SGHRS and CDR2 YFSETQ. The CDR3 has 13 amino acids. Unmatched junction bases numbered 9, after V lost 4 bases and J lost 11 bases.

This chain links TRBV7-9 with TRBJ2-1, with 8 positions matching TRBD2. J lost 8 bases, V lost 5 bases, and 14 bases had no gene match. The CDR3 sequence is 16 residues long. CDR1 and CDR2 from the germline V gene are SEHNR and FQNEAQ (reference sequence). CDR3 residues: CASSPPWREVLDEQFF. The CDR3 region has the DNA TGTGCCAGCAGCCCGCCTTGGCGGGAGGTCCTAGATGAGCAGTTCTTC.

The V gene is TRBV25-1, the J gene TRBJ2-7, with D perhaps TRBD2 (6 bases). Between the trimmed V and J ends, which lost 3 bases and 1 base, there was a span of 7 bases. The CDR3 is 13 amino acids. The germline CDR1 and CDR2 sequences are MGHDK and SYGVNS. The CDR3 reads CASSDGGSYEQYF. For the CDR3, the DNA is TGTGCCAGCAGTGACGGGGGTTCCTACGAGCAGTACTTC.

This chain links TRBV18 with TRBJ2-7; unclear D gene. The CDR3 is 13 residues long. CDR1 and CDR2 (germline): KGHSH, LQKENI. V was clipped by 3 bases and J by 2 bases, with 8 bases between them. CDR3 region: CASSPQAAYEQYF. The CDR3 region has the DNA TGTGCCAGCTCACCCCAGGCCGCCTACGAGCAGTACTTC. The entire variable domain, with the rest obtained from reference TRBV18 and TRBJ2-7, is as follows: NAGVMQNPRHLVRRRGQEARLRCSPMKGHSHVYWYRQLPEEGLKFMVYLQKENIIDESGMPKERFSAEFPKEGPSILRIQQVVRGDSAAYFCASSPQAAYEQYFGPGTRLTVT.

The V and J genes are TRBV6-6 and TRBJ1-2; 7 bases fit TRBD1. Trimming removed 0 bases from V and 6 bases from J; junction bases left unmatched: 4. CDR3 length: 14 amino acids. Germline values: CDR1 MNHNY, CDR2 SVGAGI (reference sequence). The CDR3 reads CASSYSETGNGYTF. The CDR3 DNA is TGTGCCAGCAGTTACTCGGAGACAGGGAATGGCTACACCTTC.

This chain connects TRBV29-1 to TRBJ2-5; 10 bases agree with TRBD1. CDR1 is SQVTM, CDR2 ANQGSEA, per germline. J was trimmed by 4 bases and V by 6 bases; bases with no gene match: 2. CDR3 length: 12 amino acids. The CDR3 region has the DNA TGCAGCGTGGGACAGGGGAGAGAGACCCAGTACTTC. It is translated as CSVGQGRETQYF. The full variable domain, rest sourced from reference TRBV29-1 and TRBJ2-5, is SAVISQKPSRDICQRGTSLTIQCQVDSQVTMMFWYRQQPGQSLTLIATANQGSEATYESGFVIDKFPISRPNLTFSTLTVSNMSPEDSSIYLCSVGQGRETQYFGPGTRLLVL.

V is TRBV19 and J is TRBJ2-1; 10 positions match TRBD1. The CDR3 is 15 residues long. V lost 8 bases and J lost 0; bases outside the gene matches: 4. Germline V CDR1 and CDR2: LNHDA, SQIVND (reference sequence). The CDR3 is CASETGGRSYNEQFF. Here the CDR3 DNA reads TGTGCCAGTGAGACAGGGGGCCGCTCCTACAATGAGCAGTTCTTC.

The chain is built from TRBV6-6 and TRBJ2-3; D is ambiguous. Trimming took off 8 bases at V and 2 bases at J, with 11 bases between the two ends. This CDR3 region has 13 residues. Germline loops: CDR1 MNHNY, CDR2 SVGAGI (reference sequence). CDR3 sequence: CASFSQNTDTQYF. CDR3 coding DNA: TGTGCCAGCTTTAGCCAGAACACAGATACGCAGTATTTT.

The gene calls are TRBV19 and TRBJ1-5, with TRBD1 identical over 11 bases. With V trimmed by 5 bases and J by 5 bases, 8 bases remained unmatched. The CDR3 covers 16 residues. CDR1 LNHDA and CDR2 SQIVND come from the germline V gene (reference sequence). The CDR3 region has the DNA TGTGCCAGTAGTGGCCGGACAGGGGGCACGGATCAGCCCCAGCATTTT. It is translated as CASSGRTGGTDQPQHF.

The chain has TRBV6-4 and TRBJ1-5; D is unresolved. In germline, CDR1 is MRHNA, CDR2 SNTAGT. Trimming took 6 bases from V and 9 from J, leaving 21 bases between them. The CDR3 loop spans 15 amino acids. The CDR3: CASRAGMYRSLPQHF. The DNA for the CDR3 is TGTGCCAGCAGGGCCGGGATGTACCGATCGTTGCCCCAGCATTTT.

The V gene is TRBV5-5, the J gene TRBJ2-7; TRBD1 matches at 8 bases. The V segment lost 2 bases and the J segment 5 bases; nucleotides outside the gene matches: 3. The CDR3 contains 13 residues. CDR1 SGHKS and CDR2 YYEKEE come from the germline V gene (reference sequence). The CDR3 loop reads CASSFDRGNEQYF. The CDR3, as DNA: TGTGCCAGCAGCTTCGACAGGGGCAACGAGCAGTACTTC.

The chain joins TRBV29-1 to TRBJ1-1; D possibly corresponds to TRBD1 (5 bases). Germline loops: CDR1 SQVTM, CDR2 ANQGSEA. The CDR3 has 14 residues. The V end lost 1 base, the J end lost 1 base, and 10 bases lay between the germline ends. CDR3 sequence (DNA): TGCAGCGTTGAAGTAGCGGGGGAGAACACTGAAGCTTTCTTT. Translation: CSVEVAGENTEAFF.

The chain has TRBV19 and TRBJ1-2, with unresolved D. Germline V gene data show CDR1 as LNHDA and CDR2 as SQIVND (reference sequence). Trimming pared 3 bases from V and 8 bases from J, leaving 13 bases between. This CDR3 spans 13 amino acids. The CDR3 coding sequence is TGTGCCAGTAGTATCTCGGTGCGGAACGGCTACACCTTC. Translated: CASSISVRNGYTF.

CDR3 nucleotide sequence: TGCAGCGTCCGGGACAGGGGTTTTGGCACTGAAGCTTTCTTT. It is translated as CSVRDRGFGTEAFF. The J gene is TRBJ1-1, the V gene TRBV29-1; 10 nucleotides line up with TRBD1. Germline V gene sequence: CDR1 SQVTM, CDR2 ANQGSEA. The V gene end was trimmed by 6 bases and the J gene end by 4 bases; junction bases not matched to a gene: 8. CDR3 length: 14 amino acids.

The chain is built from TRBV15 and TRBJ2-1; D possibly corresponds to TRBD2 (6 bases). The germline V gene has CDR1 LNHNV and CDR2 YYDKDF (reference sequence). Trimming shortened V by 0 bases and J by 0 bases, and 12 bases separated the two germline ends. This CDR3 is built from 17 residues. The CDR3 is CATSRDSSGFSYNEQFF. The CDR3 DNA follows: TGTGCCACCAGCAGAGATAGTAGCGGCTTCTCCTACAATGAGCAGTTCTTC.

This sequence joins TRBV15 and TRBJ2-7; TRBD1 matches 8 bases. The CDR3 extends over 16 amino acids. Trimming at V came to 0 bases and at J to 0 bases, leaving 4 bases not matched to a gene. Looked up from germline, CDR1 is LNHNV and CDR2 is YYDKDF (reference sequence). CDR3 DNA: TGTGCCACCAGCAGAGAGGCAGGGGGCAGCTCCTACGAGCAGTACTTC. Protein product: CATSREAGGSSYEQYF.

This chain uses TRBV9 with TRBJ1-2, with a possible D match to TRBD1 (5 bases). The V gene lost 6 bases and the J gene lost 8 bases, with 17 bases spanning the gap. Germline V lookup: CDR1 SGDLS, CDR2 YYNGEE. CDR3 length: 13 residues. In DNA, the CDR3 is TGTGCCAGCACTCGGGGGGAGGCGCGGGGCTACACCTTC. As protein: CASTRGEARGYTF.

The rearrangement uses TRBV6-5 and TRBJ2-5; D not certain. CDR3 length equals 13 residues. Trimming removed 4 bases at V and 1 base at J, with 7 bases between. Per germline, CDR1 MNHEY and CDR2 SVGAGI. CDR3 sequence reads: CASSFRVQETQYF. As DNA, the CDR3 is TGTGCCAGCAGTTTCCGGGTCCAAGAGACCCAGTACTTC.

The chain recombines TRBV6-1 with TRBJ2-1; 13 positions agree with TRBD2. J was trimmed by 6 bases and V by 10 bases; bases with no gene match: 9. The CDR3 spans 15 residues. Germline CDR1 MNHNS, CDR2 SASEGT. The CDR3 nucleotides read TGTGCCACTACCATGACTAGCGGGAGGTTCAATGAGCAGTTCTTC. The encoded protein is CATTMTSGRFNEQFF.

The V and J genes are TRBV7-2 and TRBJ2-7; TRBD1 is a possible D gene (5 bases). V was clipped by 7 bases and J by 2 bases, with 15 bases between them. The V gene's germline CDR1 is SGHTA and CDR2 FQGNSA. The CDR3 runs 14 residues. In DNA form, the CDR3 reads TGTGCCAGCACCTCAGGGTTTTTCCCCTACGAGCAGTACTTC. It specifies CASTSGFFPYEQYF.

The V call is TRBV5-1, the J call TRBJ2-1; 9 bases map to TRBD2. Germline-derived CDR1 and CDR2 are SGHRS and YFSETQ. V lost 1 base, J lost 8 bases, and 7 bases stayed unmatched. CDR3 length: 15 amino acids. The DNA for the CDR3 is TGCGCCAGCAGCTTGCCTAGCGGGGTGGGAGATGAGCAGTTCTTC. Its translation is CASSLPSGVGDEQFF.

V is TRBV6-5 and J is TRBJ2-3; 7 bases agree with TRBD1. In germline, CDR1 is MNHEY, CDR2 SVGAGI. The junction had 9 bases not matched to a gene; V was cut back by 2 bases and J by 7 bases. CDR3 length equals 15 residues. The CDR3 region has the DNA TGTGCCAGCAGTTACCGGGACAGCCCATCTTATACGCAGTATTTT. Translated: CASSYRDSPSYTQYF.